This T cell receptor beta chain was observed in a study of T cells in Graves' hyperthyroidism and ophthalmopathy (dated by TCRdb to between 2017 and 2020). General notes on the study: Peripheral blood samples were taken at the time of initial diagnosis, prior to any treatment. For training and testing, the roughly 100 patients in the discovery cohort were randomly divided in a 7:3 ratio. The paper reports TCR Vbeta CDR3 sequencing of more than 120 peripheral blood samples: around 45 ophthalmopathy, 75 to 80 hyperthyroidism and 17 progressor patients. Prospective prediction of ophthalmopathy was tested in an independent validation cohort of 18 to 20 hyperthyroidism patients and roughly 16 patients who later progressed to ophthalmopathy. To identify distinguishing TCR V-J signatures, a discovery cohort of roughly 100 patients was used, comprising fewer than 45 with Graves' ophthalmopathy and 57 with stable Graves' hyperthyroidism. After sampling, hyperthyroidism patients received methimazole starting at 30 mg daily, and ophthalmopathy patients received high-dose intravenous methylprednisolone. In addition, the study compared T-cell repertoires in thyroid tissue and in blood from roughly six Graves' hyperthyroidism patients.

In the ophthalmopathy patients, disease was moderately to severely active, with a Clinical Activity Score of 3 or more, a NOSPECS grade of 4 or more, and a duration of less than 3 months. Exclusion was applied to patients with uncontrolled infections, other autoimmune diseases, pregnancy or lactation. Diagnoses were established on the basis of clinical symptoms, serum thyroxine and TRAb, thyroid ultrasound, and orbital computed tomography. Ficoll-Paque density gradient centrifugation was used to isolate PBMCs from about 10 ml of fresh peripheral blood. Total RNA was extracted with Trizol reagent, and quality was checked on an Agilent 2100 Bioanalyzer. The V and J ends are trimmed by 7 bases and 8 bases, leaving 15 bases between them. CDR1 MNHNS and CDR2 SASEGT are derived from the germline V gene. The CDR3 contains 13 residues, cysteine and phenylalanine counted. Only the CDR3 part of the read is kept: 39 bases, read in frame from the first base.

This clonotype came up many times. The antigen this receptor binds is unknown. Per-base quality was not reported, and no clone a single base away is much larger than it. The paper's findings and limits, for the study overall: Ophthalmopathy was separated from stable hyperthyroidism by a 13 V-J signature model, with just over 85% sensitivity and about 84% specificity obtained in cross-validation and 80%/75% obtained in testing. During validation, the model predicted progression to ophthalmopathy a median of approximately six months ahead of onset, with almost 71% sensitivity and 72.22% specificity. Sample size was not statistically predetermined, and blinding of investigators to group allocation was not performed. Blood samples also contained most of the expanded thyroid clonotypes (frequency above 0.001), which suggests that blood repertoires may reflect thyroid immune responses.

The TCR beta CDR3 regions were amplified from the RNA transcripts. The first round of RT-PCR for the TCR CDR3 was performed with the HTBI primer set and the Qiagen OneStep RT-PCR kit. The libraries were constructed in a second round of multiplex PCR and then size-selected and purified. Paired-end sequencing of the libraries was performed with 100 bp reads on an Illumina HiSeq2000. The study's own analysis went as follows. Raw data were processed with SOAPnuke, discarding reads with adapters, uncalled bases, mean Phred below 15, or no exact constant-primer or identifier match. COPE v1.2.5 was used to merge high-quality paired reads, and clonotypes were defined as unique nucleotide sequences. Clonotypes were aligned to IMGT TRBV, TRBD and TRBJ reference segments using MiTCR v1.1. Analysis was restricted to V-J combinations with a frequency above 0.0001, which covered roughly 99% of repertoires. A TCS score was defined as the ratio of F50 (clonal expansion) to E x V (chaos), with BLOSUM62-based TCRdist applied between CDR3 peptides within each V-J. Welch's t-statistics and random forest reduced roughly 530 V-J features to 10 to 15, which were used in a naive Bayes classifier (R e1071). TCRdb trimmed public reads at Q25 via fastp, called clones via MiXCR and kept in-frame beta chains. Merged by CDR3 protein, the rows form single entries marked with the most common genes and DNA. These V and J calls are TCRdb output, not the study's own analysis. For this sample there are a few hundred thousand distinct CDR3 sequences; roughly 20% appear just once. Jointly, the top ten make up around 16% of the sample.

This sequence was found in a woman in her 40s with Graves' ophthalmopathy. The sequence joins TRBV6-1 to TRBJ2-4, with a tentative D gene TRBD1 over 6 matching bases. The sample comprised blood. The nucleotide sequence is given as TGTGCCAGCACCAACAGGGTCGGGGACATTCAGTACTTC. Its product reads: CASTNRVGDIQYF.